Shown below are 13 T cell receptor beta chains from a single sample sequenced in a study of T cells in pancreatic ductal adenocarcinoma. TCRdb's table, derived via immunoSEQ multiplex PCR, lists solely in-frame clones and lacks some. Altogether more than 25,000 clones are present, around nine tenths being singletons, with the ten largest covering about 2%. Surgery without prior neoadjuvant therapy was the treatment of the selected pancreatic ductal adenocarcinoma patients. What was sequenced was PBMCs. Every receptor here comes from a human donor with pancreatic ductal adenocarcinoma.

The chain joins TRBV5-4 to TRBJ2-7, with 12 bases lining up with TRBD2. The CDR3 length is 16 residues. The trim removed 3 bases at V and 0 bases at J, leaving 4 bases unmatched. From germline, CDR1 is SGHNT and CDR2 YYREEE (reference sequence). The CDR3 spells CASSSATSGGSYEQYF. CDR3 nucleotide sequence: TGTGCCAGCAGCTCGGCGACTAGCGGGGGCTCCTACGAGCAGTACTTC.

J is TRBJ2-7 and V is TRBV6-5; D might be TRBD1 (6 bases). CDR3 length: 13 amino acids. The V end lost 6 bases, the J end lost 3 bases, and 12 bases lay between the germline ends. Looked up from germline, CDR1 is MNHEY and CDR2 is SVGAGI. The CDR3 DNA reads TGTGCCAGCAGGTCCGTAGGGGGCTACGAGCAGTACTTC. It codes for CASRSVGGYEQYF.

This chain uses TRBV21-1 with TRBJ2-2; TRBD2, as called in the table, went unchecked against the DNA. TRBV21-1 is listed as a pseudogene. The CDR3 consists of 16 residues. As DNA, the CDR3 is TGTGCCAGCAGCACCACGGGAGGGCCCAACACCGGGGAGCTGTTTTTT. Amino acid sequence: CASSTTGGPNTGELFF.

The V and J genes are TRBV19 and TRBJ2-1; 7 bases align to TRBD2. CDR3 size: 13 residues. V was pared by 8 bases and J by 1 base, with 2 bases of the junction left unmatched. Germline V lookup: CDR1 LNHDA, CDR2 SQIVND (reference sequence). The CDR3 nucleotides are TGTGCCAGTGGACTAGTTTCCTACAATGAGCAGTTCTTC. Translation: CASGLVSYNEQFF.

The J gene is TRBJ2-7, the V gene TRBV30; D gene ambiguous. Germline V gene lookup returns CDR1 GTSNPN and CDR2 SVGIG (reference sequence). Deletions cut 3 bases from V and 7 bases from J, with 16 bases between. This CDR3 contains 13 residues. Here the CDR3 DNA reads TGTGCCTGGAGCCTCCAGAAGCACTGGGAGCAGTACTTC. It yields the protein CAWSLQKHWEQYF.

For the CDR3, the DNA is TGTGCCAGCAGTCCCCGACCGAACACTGAAGCTTTCTTT. Protein: CASSPRPNTEAFF. The rearrangement joins TRBV28 to TRBJ1-1; D gene unclear. The CDR3 is 13 amino acids. The germline V gene encodes CDR1 MDHEN and CDR2 SYDVKM. V was clipped by 5 bases and J by 1 base, with 8 bases between them.

The CDR3 region has the DNA TGTGCCAGCAACTTCAAGTGGAACACTGAAGCTTTCTTT. This gives the protein CASNFKWNTEAFF. V gene TRBV7-9 combines with J gene TRBJ1-1, with D unclear. This CDR3 has 13 residues. Germline-derived CDR1 and CDR2 are SEHNR and FQNEAQ (reference sequence). V was shortened by 7 bases and J by 1 base, with 10 bases between the two germline ends.

The rearrangement links TRBV28 to TRBJ2-3; 9 bases align to TRBD2. The CDR3 totals 19 residues. Trimming cost V 4 bases and J 5 bases; bases outside gene matches: 19. Germline loops: CDR1 MDHEN, CDR2 SYDVKM. The CDR3 is CASSSLGSIAGEDVDTQYF. Here the CDR3 DNA reads TGTGCCAGCAGTTCCCTAGGTTCTATAGCGGGAGAGGATGTAGATACGCAGTATTTT.

This chain uses TRBV11-3 with TRBJ1-1; D is perhaps TRBD1 (5 bases). This CDR3 is 14 amino acids long. Trimming pared 1 base from V and 0 bases from J, leaving 6 bases between. Germline V gene lookup returns CDR1 SGHNT and CDR2 YENEEA. Here the CDR3 reads CASSLVGVNTEAFF. The CDR3 nucleotides read TGTGCCAGCAGCTTAGTGGGGGTGAACACTGAAGCTTTCTTT.

J is TRBJ2-1 and V is TRBV4-1; 7 nucleotides align to TRBD2. Germline lookup yields CDR1 MGHRA and CDR2 YSYEKL. The CDR3 loop spans 17 amino acids. The junction had 7 bases not matched to a gene; V was cut back by 0 bases and J by 2 bases. CDR3 residues: CASSQDRREWTYNEQFF. The CDR3 nucleotides are TGCGCCAGCAGCCAAGACCGGCGGGAGTGGACCTACAATGAGCAGTTCTTC.

The gene calls are TRBV7-2 and TRBJ2-2; D uncertain. CDR1 and CDR2 from the germline V gene are SGHTA and FQGNSA. The CDR3 extends over 15 amino acids. Trimming stripped 5 bases from V and 3 bases from J, with 13 bases between. CDR3 in amino acids: CASSPQTLDTGELFF. The CDR3 DNA sequence: TGTGCCAGCAGCCCACAGACGCTAGACACCGGGGAGCTGTTTTTT.

The V gene is TRBV5-4, the J gene TRBJ2-7, with D perhaps being TRBD1 or TRBD2 (5 bases each). This CDR3 has 15 residues. Germline CDR1 SGHNT, CDR2 YYREEE (reference sequence). With 4 bases removed from V and 2 bases from J, the gap between germline ends came to 16 bases. This CDR3 reads CASSLSPGRTYEQYF. The CDR3 DNA reads TGTGCCAGCAGCCTATCCCCGGGACGTACCTACGAGCAGTACTTC. Full variable domain (remainder filled in from reference TRBV5-4 and TRBJ2-7): ETGVTQSPTHLIKTRGQQVTLRCSSQSGHNTVSWYQQALGQGPQFIFQYYREEENGRGNFPPRFSGLQFPNYSSELNVNALELDDSALYLCASSLSPGRTYEQYFGPGTRLTVT.

V and J are TRBV19 and TRBJ2-1; 7 bases are shared with TRBD1. The CDR3 contains 15 residues. Germline values: CDR1 LNHDA, CDR2 SQIVND (reference sequence). V was pared by 6 bases and J by 6 bases, with 11 bases of the junction left unmatched. The CDR3 loop is CASRLGGPWSNEQFF. CDR3 bases: TGTGCCAGTAGATTAGGGGGCCCCTGGAGCAATGAGCAGTTCTTC.